Below, 9 T cell receptor beta chains from the same sample are listed, as sequenced in a study of T-cell reconstitution after alpha-beta-depleted transplantation in children (TCRdb year 2016). Library construction relied on PCR. Sequenced using an Illumina HiSeq 2500. TCR libraries were prepared with molecular barcoding, using unique molecular identifiers to normalize TCRbeta repertoire quantification. Clones were called with MiXCR by TCRdb after fastp trimmed the public reads at Q25, and only in-frame beta chains were retained. When rows share a CDR3 protein, they turn into one entry using the most common DNA and genes. For this sample the table gives roughly 400,000 distinct CDR3 sequences, of which around 21% were detected only once. The ten largest make up 3.8% of the sample. The specimen comprised PBMCs from the stem cell graft donor, sampled from the stem cell graft. The receptors come from a human donor who donated a stem cell graft to a child with acute myeloid leukemia.

This rearrangement joins TRBV27 to TRBJ2-7, with a tentative D call TRBD2 (6 bases). Trimming cost V 7 bases and J 5 bases, with 21 bases left between them. Germline V lookup: CDR1 MNHEY, CDR2 SMNVEV (reference sequence). The CDR3 covers 15 residues. CDR3 region: CASTEGRGGPHEQYF. CDR3 sequence (DNA): TGTGCCAGCACCGAGGGGCGGGGAGGACCACACGAGCAGTACTTC.

This chain links TRBV15 with TRBJ2-3; D unclear. The CDR3 contains 17 residues. Germline V gene lookup returns CDR1 LNHNV and CDR2 YYDKDF (reference sequence). Deletions cut 5 bases from V and 4 bases from J, with 22 bases between. The CDR3 spells CATSQPLQRRISDTQYF. As DNA, the CDR3 is TGTGCCACCAGCCAGCCCCTTCAGCGACGGATTTCAGATACGCAGTATTTT.

The gene calls are TRBV20-1 and TRBJ2-7; D unclear. The CDR3 is made up of 12 amino acids. CDR1 is DFQATT and CDR2 is SNEGSKA in the germline V gene (reference sequence). Deletions cut 5 bases from V and 3 bases from J, with 11 bases between. CDR3 DNA sequence: TGCAGTGCTGCCCCGGCCAGCTACGAGCAGTACTTC. Amino acid sequence: CSAAPASYEQYF.

The rearrangement joins TRBV15 to TRBJ2-7; 9 bases map to TRBD2. V lost 6 bases and J lost 3; bases outside the gene matches: 6. Germline V CDR1 and CDR2: LNHNV, YYDKDF (reference sequence). The CDR3 has 14 residues. The CDR3 DNA reads TGTGCCACCAGTATGACTAGCGGTGGCTACGAGCAGTACTTC. Translated, it gives CATSMTSGGYEQYF.

This clonotype was picked up many times. The chain joins TRBV12-3 or TRBV12-4 to TRBJ1-2; 9 nucleotides agree with TRBD1. The junction had 4 bases not matched to a gene; V was cut back by 5 bases and J by 0 bases. CDR3 size: 15 residues. The CDR3 DNA is TGTGCCAGCAGTCTACAGGGGGCGGCTAACTATGGCTACACCTTC. It codes for CASSLQGAANYGYTF.

This clonotype has just a few counts. This sequence joins TRBV9 and TRBJ2-5, with D possibly matching TRBD1 (5 bases). This CDR3 region has 15 residues. Germline CDR1 and CDR2: SGDLS and YYNGEE. Trimming shortened V by 1 base and J by 4 bases, and 14 bases separated the two germline ends. The CDR3, as DNA: TGTGCCAGCAGCGTACGCCCAGGGATGGGAGAGACCCAGTACTTC. It translates to CASSVRPGMGETQYF.

This clonotype has more than one count but fewer than ten. The chain has TRBV7-2 and TRBJ1-1; 7 nucleotides match TRBD1. The CDR3 extends over 14 amino acids. After removal of 5 bases from V and 3 bases from J, the junction contained 6 bases not matched to a gene. Looked up from germline, CDR1 is SGHTA and CDR2 is FQGNSA. The CDR3 spells CASSRDRVDTEAFF. The CDR3 nucleotides read TGTGCCAGCAGCCGCGACAGGGTTGACACTGAAGCTTTCTTT. Based on the CDR3 plus reference TRBV7-2 and TRBJ1-1, the full variable domain is GAGVSQSPSNKVTEKGKDVELRCDPISGHTALYWYRQSLGQGLEFLIYFQGNSAPDKSGLPSDRFSAERTGGSVSTLTIQRTQQEDSAVYLCASSRDRVDTEAFFGQGTRLTVV.

The V and J genes are TRBV7-3 and TRBJ1-1; perhaps TRBD1 as D (6 bases). The length of the CDR3 is 14 residues. V was pared by 1 base and J by 4 bases, with 10 bases between. The germline gives CDR1 SGHTA, CDR2 FQGTGA. The CDR3 region is CASSLNRVGTEAFF. CDR3 in DNA: TGTGCCAGCAGCTTAAACAGGGTTGGCACTGAAGCTTTCTTT. The entire variable domain, with the rest obtained from reference TRBV7-3 and TRBJ1-1, is as follows: GAGVSQTPSNKVTEKGKYVELRCDPISGHTALYWYRQSLGQGPEFLIYFQGTGAADDSGLPNDRFFAVRPEGSVSTLKIQRTERGDSAVYLCASSLNRVGTEAFFGQGTRLTVV.

This clonotype was seen only a few times. This sequence joins TRBV28 and TRBJ2-1; 7 bases align to TRBD2. This CDR3 is built from 15 residues. J was trimmed by 6 bases and V by 6 bases; bases with no gene match: 11. In germline, CDR1 is MDHEN, CDR2 SYDVKM. Here the CDR3 reads CASSNQGGPGNEQFF. The CDR3 DNA is TGTGCCAGCAGCAACCAGGGAGGGCCGGGCAATGAGCAGTTCTTC.